This TCR beta chain is from a study of cytomegalovirus exposure and HLA in healthy donors. These donors, healthy bone marrow donors, were studied. This CDR3 is 18 amino acids long. J was trimmed by 0 bases and V by 4 bases; bases with no gene match: 6. The germline CDR1 and CDR2 sequences are SGHNT and YYREEE (reference sequence). Both 60 Vbeta primers and 13 Jbeta primers went into the PCR. The protocol was immunoSEQ multiplex PCR, while the TCRdb copy is restricted to in-frame clones and leaves out a portion. The data contain 130,000 or so clones, around nine tenths of them seen just once; the ten biggest clones take up under 6.5%.

The chain couples TRBV5-4 to TRBJ2-2; 13 positions match TRBD2. The clonotype was recovered from a woman in her 30s in good health and CMV-seronegative. Sequencing input: PBMCs. CDR3 sequence (DNA): TGTGCCAGCAGCCTTGGGACTAGCGGGGCCCCGAACACCGGGGAGCTGTTTTTT. Its translation: CASSLGTSGAPNTGELFF.